The following is a TCR beta chain sequence with its context. Its antigen is undetermined. The sample belongs to a study of T cells in Graves' hyperthyroidism and ophthalmopathy. Study-level results: In blood, most of the thyroid clonotypes expanded above 0.001 were also present.

The patients, who ranged from 18 to 65 in age, presented with newly diagnosed hyperthyroidism lasting under 2 months. V lost 3 bases to trimming and J lost 6 bases, with 12 bases between them. CDR1 and CDR2 (germline): KGHDR, SFDVKD. There are 14 residues in the CDR3. TCR beta CDR3 regions were amplified from RNA transcripts. The HTBI primer set served for first-round RT-PCR of the TCR CDR3. TCRdb re-derived calls from the multiplex PCR reads in MiXCR, one entry per CDR3 protein. The table has under 450,000 distinct CDR3 sequences, 15% to 18% seen once. This receptor was obtained from a woman younger than 35 with Graves' hyperthyroidism. Sequencing input: blood. The chain carries TRBV24-1 and TRBJ2-3; D is possibly TRBD1 (6 bases). CDR3 DNA: TGTGCCACCAGTGATCTGGACAGTACGGATACGCAGTATTTT. Translating it yields CATSDLDSTDTQYF.